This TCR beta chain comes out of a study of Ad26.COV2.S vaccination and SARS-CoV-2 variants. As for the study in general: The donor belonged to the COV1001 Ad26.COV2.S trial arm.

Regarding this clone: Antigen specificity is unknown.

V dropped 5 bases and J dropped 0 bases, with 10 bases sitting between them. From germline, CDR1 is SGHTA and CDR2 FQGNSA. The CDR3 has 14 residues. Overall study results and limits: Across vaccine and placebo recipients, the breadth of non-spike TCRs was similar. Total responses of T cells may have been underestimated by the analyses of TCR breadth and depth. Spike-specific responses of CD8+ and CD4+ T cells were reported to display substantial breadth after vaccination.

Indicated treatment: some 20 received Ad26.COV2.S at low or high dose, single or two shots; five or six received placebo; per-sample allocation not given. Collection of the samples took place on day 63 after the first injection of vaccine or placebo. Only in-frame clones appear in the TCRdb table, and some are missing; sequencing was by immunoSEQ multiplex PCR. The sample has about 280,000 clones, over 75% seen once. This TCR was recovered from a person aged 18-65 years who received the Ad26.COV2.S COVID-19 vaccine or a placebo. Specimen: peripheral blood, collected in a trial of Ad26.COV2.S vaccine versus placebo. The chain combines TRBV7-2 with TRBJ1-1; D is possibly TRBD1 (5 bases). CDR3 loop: CASSPGRMNTEAFF. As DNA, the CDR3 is TGTGCCAGCAGCCCGGGACGGATGAACACTGAAGCTTTCTTT.